The text below deals with one TCR beta chain. These data originate in a study of technical replicates of blood from several donors. Method: immunoSEQ multiplex PCR; TCRdb's copy keeps in-frame clones and lacks some. The sample includes 67,000 or so clones, around nine tenths of them seen just once. V lost 3 bases and J 0 bases, leaving 8 bases between the germline ends. Germline-derived CDR1 and CDR2 are SGHVS and FNYEAQ. The CDR3 totals 14 residues. The chain uses TRBV7-6 and TRBJ1-1; D call uncertain. Sequenced: T cells isolated from PBMCs. The clonotype was recovered from a human donor in good health. The DNA for the CDR3 is TGTGCCAGCAGCTTGAGGGTTATGAACACTGAAGCTTTCTTT. As protein: CASSLRVMNTEAFF.